The T cell receptor beta chain under discussion was sequenced for a study of T-cell memory formation after mild COVID-19. Across the whole study: TCR clusters were mostly donor specific. Study findings and constraints: Day 37-peaking second-wave clones had unconfirmed SARS-CoV-2 specificity.

The length of the CDR3 is 15 residues. The germline V gene encodes CDR1 SNHLY and CDR2 FYNNEI. V was clipped by 8 bases and J by 0 bases, with 15 bases between them. Comments on this clonotype: Its specificity is unknown.

TCRdb re-derived calls from the 5' RACE reads in MiXCR, one entry per CDR3 protein. The sample lists about 190,000 distinct CDR3 sequences, approximately 20% occurring once. The sequence was collected from an adult woman who had mild COVID-19 (a few samples of this study predate the infection). Cell type and time point are not known. The chain employs TRBV2 and TRBJ2-3; maybe TRBD1 (6 bases). The sample consisted of PBMCs or a T cell subset sorted from them (not recorded which). CDR3 amino acids: CASHKGQRSTDTQYF. The CDR3 DNA sequence: TGTGCCAGCCACAAAGGACAGCGTAGCACAGATACGCAGTATTTT. Based on the CDR3 plus reference TRBV2 and TRBJ2-3, the full variable domain is EPEVTQTPSHQVTQMGQEVILRCVPISNHLYFYWYRQILGQKVEFLVSFYNNEISEKSEIFDDQFSVERPDGSNFTLKIRSTKLEDSAMYFCASHKGQRSTDTQYFGPGTRLTVL.